Below, 28 T cell receptor beta chains from the same sample are listed, as sequenced in a study of blood T cell repertoires in COVID-19. Method: immunoSEQ multiplex PCR; TCRdb's copy keeps in-frame clones and lacks some. The sample shows 310,000 or so clones, 80% to 90% of them seen only once. The sequenced sample consisted of peripheral blood. These receptors all stem from a man aged 18-30 years who had recovered from COVID-19.

This clone was counted a single time. The chain joins TRBV27 to TRBJ2-1; 14 bases are a match to TRBD2. This CDR3 spans 16 amino acids. The germline CDR1 and CDR2 sequences are MNHEY and SMNVEV (reference sequence). V lost 6 bases and J lost 6; bases outside the gene matches: 7. The CDR3 DNA follows: TGTGCCAGCAGCCACAGACTAGCGGGAGGGGTCAATGAGCAGTTCTTC. Amino acids: CASSHRLAGGVNEQFF.

The chain links TRBV7-3 to TRBJ2-1; 10 nucleotides agree with TRBD2. J gave up 7 bases and V 0 bases, and 9 bases lay outside the gene matches. CDR3 length equals 17 residues. CDR1 SGHTA and CDR2 FQGTGA come from the germline V gene. The CDR3 region has the DNA TGTGCCAGCAGCTTAACTCCGCTAGCGGGAGTTCCGAATGAGCAGTTCTTC. Translated: CASSLTPLAGVPNEQFF.

V and J are TRBV6-5 and TRBJ2-7; 8 positions match TRBD1. Losses at the gene ends were 5 bases for V and 0 bases for J; bases not matched to a gene: 6. This CDR3 spans 15 amino acids. CDR1 is MNHEY, CDR2 SVGAGI, per germline. CDR3 bases: TGTGCCAGCAGTCCGGGACAGGCTTACTCCTACGAGCAGTACTTC. It encodes CASSPGQAYSYEQYF.

The J gene is TRBJ1-1, the V gene TRBV18, with a possible D match to TRBD1 (5 bases). Germline V gives CDR1 KGHSH, CDR2 LQKENI. CDR3 size: 16 residues. V was pared by 3 bases and J by 5 bases, with 19 bases between. DNA of the CDR3: TGTGCCAGCTCACCCCCGTCGGGGGGGGTGGGAACTGAAGCTTTCTTT. Protein: CASSPPSGGVGTEAFF. The variable domain in full, with the rest retrieved from reference TRBV18 and TRBJ1-1, is NAGVMQNPRHLVRRRGQEARLRCSPMKGHSHVYWYRQLPEEGLKFMVYLQKENIIDESGMPKERFSAEFPKEGPSILRIQQVVRGDSAAYFCASSPPSGGVGTEAFFGQGTRLTVV.

The V and J genes are TRBV18 and TRBJ2-3; D is perhaps TRBD1 (5 bases). Trimming pared 3 bases from V and 1 base from J, leaving 5 bases between. The CDR3 covers 13 residues. Germline values: CDR1 KGHSH, CDR2 LQKENI. The CDR3 loop reads CASSPGRTDTQYF. The CDR3 bases are TGTGCCAGCTCACCGGGGCGCACAGATACGCAGTATTTT.

V usage is TRBV6-6 and J usage is TRBJ2-2; 10 bases are a match to TRBD1. The J segment lost 3 bases and the V segment lost 7 bases, leaving 5 bases of the junction unmatched. CDR1 is MNHNY, CDR2 SVGAGI, per germline (reference sequence). This CDR3 contains 15 residues. CDR3 coding DNA: TGTGCCAGCAAGGACGACAGGGGGCACACCGGGGAGCTGTTTTTT. Its protein product is CASKDDRGHTGELFF.

The sample holds a few counts of this clone. The chain is built from TRBV6-6 and TRBJ2-2; 10 nucleotides line up with TRBD2. The CDR3 is made up of 15 amino acids. Germline V CDR1 and CDR2: MNHNY, SVGAGI (reference sequence). V lost 7 bases and J lost 6; bases outside the gene matches: 8. The CDR3, as DNA: TGTGCCAGCACACTACTAGCGGGGTTGGCCGGGGAGCTGTTTTTT. This sequence encodes CASTLLAGLAGELFF.

The chain carries TRBV25-1 and TRBJ1-3, with D possibly being TRBD1 (6 bases). Trimming pared 6 bases from V and 0 bases from J, leaving 9 bases between. The CDR3 is 14 residues long. CDR1 is MGHDK and CDR2 is SYGVNS in the germline V gene. The chain's CDR3 is CASRDSLSGNTIYF. As DNA, the CDR3 is TGTGCCAGCAGGGACAGTCTCTCTGGAAACACCATATATTTT.

The chain joins TRBV28 to TRBJ2-7; no reliable D call. V lost 8 bases, J lost 3 bases, and 17 bases lay in between. This CDR3 has 14 residues. In germline, CDR1 is MDHEN, CDR2 SYDVKM. DNA of the CDR3: TGTGCCAGCGGTCCTTTTGGGCCGATCTACGAGCAGTACTTC. It specifies CASGPFGPIYEQYF.

This clone showed up just once. A junction boundary mismatches the germline segment, possibly from a read error. This chain joins TRBV7-7 and TRBJ2-7, with a tentative D call TRBD2 (5 bases). The germline V gene has CDR1 SSHAT and CDR2 FNYEAQ (reference sequence). The length of the CDR3 is 16 residues. Here the CDR3 reads CASSTEPGSSPYEQYF. For the CDR3, the DNA is TGTGCTAGCAGCACCGAACCGGGATCGTCCCCCTACGAGCAGTACTTC.

The gene calls are TRBV7-3 and TRBJ2-1; 11 positions agree with TRBD2. Germline CDR1 reads SGHTA; CDR2 reads FQGTGA. The J segment lost 5 bases and the V segment lost 5 bases, leaving 8 bases of the junction unmatched. The CDR3 runs 16 residues. The CDR3 spells CASSPLAGGLHNEQFF. In nucleotides, the CDR3 is TGTGCCAGCAGCCCCTTAGCGGGGGGGCTCCACAATGAGCAGTTCTTC.

The rearrangement uses TRBV5-6 and TRBJ2-1; 11 bases map to TRBD2. CDR1 is SGHDT, CDR2 YYEEEE, per germline. Unmatched junction bases numbered 4, after V lost 1 base and J lost 7 bases. The CDR3 consists of 15 residues. For the CDR3, the DNA is TGTGCCAGCAGCTTGATAGCGGGGGGGCCAAATGAGCAGTTCTTC. It specifies CASSLIAGGPNEQFF.

This CDR3 is CASSSTSGPGYTF. The DNA for the CDR3 is TGTGCCAGCAGCTCGACGTCGGGTCCTGGCTACACCTTC. The chain couples TRBV9 to TRBJ1-2; no clear D. The V and J ends lost 4 bases and 7 bases respectively, with 14 bases between them. This CDR3 is 13 amino acids long. The V gene's germline CDR1 is SGDLS and CDR2 YYNGEE.

This CDR3 is CASRHMTELNTEAFF. The CDR3 coding sequence is TGTGCCAGCAGGCACATGACAGAGTTGAACACTGAAGCTTTCTTT. The genes are TRBV6-6 and TRBJ1-1; possibly TRBD1 for D (5 bases). The CDR3 spans 15 residues. The germline V gene encodes CDR1 MNHNY and CDR2 SVGAGI (reference sequence). V gave up 6 bases and J gave up 0 bases, with 14 bases separating them.

This chain links TRBV6-2 or TRBV6-3 with TRBJ2-7, with D maybe TRBD1 (7 bases). The CDR3 runs 14 residues. Looked up from germline, CDR1 is MNHEY and CDR2 is SVGEGT. Between the trimmed V and J ends, which lost 5 bases and 3 bases, there was a span of 14 bases. This CDR3 is CASSPRDSLYEQYF. In DNA, the CDR3 is TGTGCCAGCAGTCCGCGGGACAGCCTCTACGAGCAGTACTTC.

This chain links TRBV12-3 or TRBV12-4 with TRBJ1-5; D remains ambiguous. Trimming removed 6 bases from V and 0 bases from J, with 6 bases in between. The CDR3 extends over 13 amino acids. CDR3 sequence: CASSGYSNQPQHF. The CDR3 DNA is TGTGCCAGCAGCGGTTATAGCAATCAGCCCCAGCATTTT.

The genes are TRBV10-3 and TRBJ2-7; 8 nucleotides line up with TRBD1. Germline CDR1 is ENHRY and CDR2 is SYGVKD. The V gene end was trimmed by 4 bases and the J gene end by 4 bases; junction bases not matched to a gene: 3. This CDR3 has 13 residues. Here the CDR3 DNA reads TGTGCCATCAGTGGGACAGGGAAATACGAGCAGTACTTC. Protein: CAISGTGKYEQYF.

This clone was seen a few times. The chain joins TRBV27 to TRBJ2-7, with D possibly matching TRBD1 (7 bases). This CDR3 region has 16 residues. Trimming took off 6 bases at V and 2 bases at J, with 20 bases between the two ends. Germline V gene sequence: CDR1 MNHEY, CDR2 SMNVEV (reference sequence). For the CDR3, the DNA is TGTGCCAGCAGCCCTTCGACAGGGACTCAAGCCTACGAGCAGTACTTC. This translates into CASSPSTGTQAYEQYF.

V gene TRBV7-2 combines with J gene TRBJ1-3; D is perhaps TRBD1 (5 bases). V was cut by 5 bases and J by 0 bases, with 11 bases left in between. CDR1 SGHTA and CDR2 FQGNSA come from the germline V gene. The CDR3 has 15 residues. The CDR3 spells CASSAGHNSGNTIYF. Here the CDR3 DNA reads TGTGCCAGCAGCGCTGGACACAACTCTGGAAACACCATATATTTT.

V is TRBV27 and J is TRBJ2-1, with 10 bases identical to TRBD2. The CDR3 sequence is 15 residues long. With 3 bases clipped from V and 6 bases from J, the junction kept 5 bases outside the gene matches. Germline V lookup: CDR1 MNHEY, CDR2 SMNVEV (reference sequence). The CDR3 DNA is TGTGCCAGCAGTTTGACTAGCGGGCGTCGCAATGAGCAGTTCTTC. Protein product: CASSLTSGRRNEQFF.

V and J are TRBV27 and TRBJ2-5; no definite D call. The V and J ends lost 3 bases and 4 bases respectively, with 15 bases between them. This CDR3 is built from 15 residues. Germline CDR1 and CDR2: MNHEY and SMNVEV (reference sequence). CDR3 residues: CASSLRLRLGETQYF. CDR3 in DNA: TGTGCCAGCAGTTTGAGGCTTCGCCTGGGAGAGACCCAGTACTTC.

The gene calls are TRBV30 and TRBJ2-3; the D gene is possibly TRBD1 (7 bases). With 1 base removed from V and 4 bases from J, the gap between germline ends came to 9 bases. The CDR3 length is 13 residues. Germline V gene sequence: CDR1 GTSNPN, CDR2 SVGIG (reference sequence). CDR3 nucleotide sequence: TGTGCCTGGAGTGCAGGGGGGTCAGATACGCAGTATTTT. Amino acid sequence: CAWSAGGSDTQYF.

The chain carries TRBV7-3 and TRBJ2-3, with D possibly TRBD1 on 6 matching bases. The CDR3 has 12 residues. V lost 5 bases, J lost 5 bases, and 8 bases lay in between. The germline V gene has CDR1 SGHTA and CDR2 FQGTGA. The CDR3, as DNA: TGTGCCAGCAGCGTACAGGGAGATACGCAGTATTTT. Its translation is CASSVQGDTQYF.

This clone was found once. The chain joins TRBV5-1 to TRBJ1-2; TRBD1 matches at 7 bases. The CDR3 sequence is 15 residues long. J gave up 2 bases and V 0 bases, and 4 bases lay outside the gene matches. The germline CDR1 and CDR2 sequences are SGHRS and YFSETQ. The CDR3 bases are TGCGCCAGCAGCTTGGGAGGACAGGAAAACTATGGCTACACCTTC. This codes for CASSLGGQENYGYTF.

This sequence joins TRBV5-1 and TRBJ1-1, with unresolved D. Trimming left V 2 bases short and J 1 base short, with 18 bases between. Germline assignment: CDR1 SGHRS and CDR2 YFSETQ. CDR3 length: 17 residues. This CDR3 reads CASSLTLAGFSNTEAFF. The CDR3 DNA follows: TGCGCCAGCAGCTTAACTCTAGCCGGTTTTTCGAACACTGAAGCTTTCTTT.

This chain links TRBV14 with TRBJ2-7, with 8 bases fitting TRBD2. Trimming took 0 bases from V and 1 from J; bases not matched to a gene: 8. CDR1 SGHDN and CDR2 FVKESK come from the germline V gene. The CDR3 contains 17 residues. CDR3 protein: CASSQDLSSGPSYEQYF. In nucleotides, the CDR3 is TGTGCCAGCAGCCAAGATCTGTCTAGCGGGCCTTCCTACGAGCAGTACTTC.

V usage is TRBV11-2 and J usage is TRBJ2-1; D unresolved. The CDR3 runs 14 residues. V lost 4 bases to trimming and J lost 0 bases, with 7 bases between them. CDR1 and CDR2 from the germline V gene are SGHAT and FQNNGV. The CDR3 coding sequence is TGTGCCAGCAGCTCCACGAGCTCCTACAATGAGCAGTTCTTC. Its translation: CASSSTSSYNEQFF.

This chain links TRBV11-3 with TRBJ2-1, with 9 bases lining up with TRBD2. This CDR3 has 15 amino acids. Losses at the gene ends were 1 base for V and 8 bases for J; bases not matched to a gene: 6. Germline-derived CDR1 and CDR2 are SGHNT and YENEEA. CDR3 in DNA: TGTGCCAGCAGCTTAGGGCGGGGGGGCCTTCATGAGCAGTTCTTC. Translation: CASSLGRGGLHEQFF.